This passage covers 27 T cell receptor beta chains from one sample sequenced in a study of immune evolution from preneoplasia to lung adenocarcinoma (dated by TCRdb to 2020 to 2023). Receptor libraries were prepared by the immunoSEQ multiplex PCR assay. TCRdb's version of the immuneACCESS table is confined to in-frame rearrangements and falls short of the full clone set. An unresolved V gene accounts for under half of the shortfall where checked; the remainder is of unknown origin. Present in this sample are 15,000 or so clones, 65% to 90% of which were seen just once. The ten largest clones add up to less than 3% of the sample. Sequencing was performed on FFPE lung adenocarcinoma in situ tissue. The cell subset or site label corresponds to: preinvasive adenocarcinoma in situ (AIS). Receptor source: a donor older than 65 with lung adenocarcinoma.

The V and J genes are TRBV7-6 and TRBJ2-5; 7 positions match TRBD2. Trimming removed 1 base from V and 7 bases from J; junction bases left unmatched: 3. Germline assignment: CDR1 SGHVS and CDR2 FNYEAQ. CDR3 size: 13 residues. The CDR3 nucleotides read TGTGCCAGCAGCTTAGGCGGGAGAAGGACCCAGTACTTC. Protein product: CASSLGGRRTQYF.

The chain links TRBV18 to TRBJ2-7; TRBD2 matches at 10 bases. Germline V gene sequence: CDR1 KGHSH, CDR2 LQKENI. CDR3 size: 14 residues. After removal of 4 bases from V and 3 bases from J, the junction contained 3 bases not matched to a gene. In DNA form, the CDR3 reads TGTGCCAGCTCACAATTAGCGGGAGGCTACGAGCAGTACTTC. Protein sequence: CASSQLAGGYEQYF.

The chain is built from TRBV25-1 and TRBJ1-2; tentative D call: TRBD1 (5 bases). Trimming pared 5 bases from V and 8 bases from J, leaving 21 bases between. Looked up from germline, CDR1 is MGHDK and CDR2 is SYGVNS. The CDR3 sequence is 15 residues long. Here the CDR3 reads CASSSRLGQGDGYTF. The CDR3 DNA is TGTGCCAGCAGTTCGCGGTTAGGGCAGGGTGACGGCTACACCTTC.

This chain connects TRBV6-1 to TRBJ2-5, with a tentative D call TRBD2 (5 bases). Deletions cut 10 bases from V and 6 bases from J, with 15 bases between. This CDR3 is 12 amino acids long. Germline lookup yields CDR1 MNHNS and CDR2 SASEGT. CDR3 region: CAIEGEAQTQYF. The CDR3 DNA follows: TGTGCCATAGAGGGCGAGGCCCAGACCCAGTACTTC.

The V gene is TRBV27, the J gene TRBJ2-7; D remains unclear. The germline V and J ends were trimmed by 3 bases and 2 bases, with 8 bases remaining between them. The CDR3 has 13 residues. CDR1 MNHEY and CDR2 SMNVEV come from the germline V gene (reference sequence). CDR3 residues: CASSFFGTYEQYF. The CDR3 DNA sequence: TGTGCCAGCAGTTTCTTCGGAACCTACGAGCAGTACTTC.

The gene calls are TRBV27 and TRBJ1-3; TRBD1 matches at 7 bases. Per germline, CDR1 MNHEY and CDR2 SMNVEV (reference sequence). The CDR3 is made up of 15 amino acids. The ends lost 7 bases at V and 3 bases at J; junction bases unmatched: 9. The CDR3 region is CASKSGGGYGNTIYF. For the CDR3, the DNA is TGTGCCAGCAAAAGTGGAGGGGGCTATGGAAACACCATATATTTT.

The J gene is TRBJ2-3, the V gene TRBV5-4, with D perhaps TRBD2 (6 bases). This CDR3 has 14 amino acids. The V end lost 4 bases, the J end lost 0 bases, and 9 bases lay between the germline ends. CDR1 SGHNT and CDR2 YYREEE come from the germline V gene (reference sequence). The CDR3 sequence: CASSRGTSTDTQYF. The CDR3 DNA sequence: TGTGCCAGCAGCCGAGGGACTAGCACAGATACGCAGTATTTT.

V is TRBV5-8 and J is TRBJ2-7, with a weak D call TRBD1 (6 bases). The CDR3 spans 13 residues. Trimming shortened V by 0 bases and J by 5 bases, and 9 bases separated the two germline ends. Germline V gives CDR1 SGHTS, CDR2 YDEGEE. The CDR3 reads CASSLDRDHEQYF. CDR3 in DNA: TGTGCCAGCAGCTTGGACAGGGACCACGAGCAGTACTTC.

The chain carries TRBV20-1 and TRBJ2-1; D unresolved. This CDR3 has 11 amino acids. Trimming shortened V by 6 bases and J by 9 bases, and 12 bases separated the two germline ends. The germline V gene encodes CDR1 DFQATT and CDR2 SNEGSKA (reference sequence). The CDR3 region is CSAHRDTEQFF. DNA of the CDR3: TGCAGTGCCCATCGAGACACTGAGCAGTTCTTC.

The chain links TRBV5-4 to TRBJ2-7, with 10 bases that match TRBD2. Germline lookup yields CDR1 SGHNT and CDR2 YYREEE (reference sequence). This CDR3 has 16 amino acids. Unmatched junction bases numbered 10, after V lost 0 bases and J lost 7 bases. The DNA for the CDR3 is TGTGCCAGCAGCTTGGGGCTAGCGGGAGCTATACTTGAGCAGTACTTC. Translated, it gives CASSLGLAGAILEQYF.

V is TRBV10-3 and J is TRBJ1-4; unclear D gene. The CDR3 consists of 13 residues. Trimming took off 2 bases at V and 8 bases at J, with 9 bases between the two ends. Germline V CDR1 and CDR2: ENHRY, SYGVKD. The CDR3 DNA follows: TGTGCCATCAGTGAGCCCGGTAGAGAAAAACTGTTTTTT. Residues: CAISEPGREKLFF.

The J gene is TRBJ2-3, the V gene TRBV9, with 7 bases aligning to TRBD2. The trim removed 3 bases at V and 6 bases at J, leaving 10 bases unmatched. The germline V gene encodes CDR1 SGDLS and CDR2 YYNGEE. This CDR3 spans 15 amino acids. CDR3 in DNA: TGTGCCAGCAGCGAGGGCGCGGGAGATTGGGATACGCAGTATTTT. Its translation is CASSEGAGDWDTQYF.

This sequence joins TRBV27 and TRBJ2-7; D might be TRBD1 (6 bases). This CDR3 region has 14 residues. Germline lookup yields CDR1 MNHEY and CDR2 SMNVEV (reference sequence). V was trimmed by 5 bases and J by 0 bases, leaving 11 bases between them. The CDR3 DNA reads TGTGCCAGCAGTCTCCGGGACAACTCCTACGAGCAGTACTTC. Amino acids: CASSLRDNSYEQYF.

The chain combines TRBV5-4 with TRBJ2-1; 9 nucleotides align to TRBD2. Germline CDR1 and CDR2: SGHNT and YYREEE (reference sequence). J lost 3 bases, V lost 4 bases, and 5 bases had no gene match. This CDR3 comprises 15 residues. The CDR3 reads CASSQAGGDYNEQFF. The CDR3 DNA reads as TGTGCCAGCAGCCAAGCGGGAGGAGACTACAATGAGCAGTTCTTC.

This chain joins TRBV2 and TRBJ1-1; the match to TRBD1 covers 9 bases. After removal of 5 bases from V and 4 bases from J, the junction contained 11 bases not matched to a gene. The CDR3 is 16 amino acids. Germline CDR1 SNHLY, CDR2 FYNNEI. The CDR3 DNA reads TGTGCCAGCAGTCTCATGGGGACAGGGTCTCTCACTGAAGCTTTCTTT. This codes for CASSLMGTGSLTEAFF.

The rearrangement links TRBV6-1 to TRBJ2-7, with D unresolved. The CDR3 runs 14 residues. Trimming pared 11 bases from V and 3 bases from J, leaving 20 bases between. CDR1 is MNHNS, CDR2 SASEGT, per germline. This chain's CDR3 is CASQLSRLGYEQYF. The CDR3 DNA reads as TGTGCCTCGCAGTTGAGCAGGCTAGGCTACGAGCAGTACTTC.

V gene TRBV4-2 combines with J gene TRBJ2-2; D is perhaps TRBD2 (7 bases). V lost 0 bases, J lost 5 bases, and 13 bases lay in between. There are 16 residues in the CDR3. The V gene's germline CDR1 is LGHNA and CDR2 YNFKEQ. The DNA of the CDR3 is TGTGCCAGCAGCCAAGATGCGGGGGCGGGGACCGGGGAGCTGTTTTTT. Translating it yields CASSQDAGAGTGELFF.

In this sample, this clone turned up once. This chain's CDR3 is CASSRPRDGTNEKLFF. Written as DNA, the CDR3 is TGTGCCAGCAGCCGTCCAAGAGACGGAACTAATGAAAAACTGTTTTTT. The gene calls are TRBV28 and TRBJ1-4; no definite D call. The length of the CDR3 is 16 residues. Trimming shortened V by 6 bases and J by 1 base, and 15 bases separated the two germline ends. Looked up from germline, CDR1 is MDHEN and CDR2 is SYDVKM.

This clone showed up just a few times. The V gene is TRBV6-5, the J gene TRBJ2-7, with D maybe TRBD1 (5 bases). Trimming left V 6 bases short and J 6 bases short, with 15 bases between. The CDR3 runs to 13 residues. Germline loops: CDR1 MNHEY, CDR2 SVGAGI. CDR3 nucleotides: TGTGCCAGCAGCTCCACAGGCCCCGGCGAGCAGTACTTC. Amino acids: CASSSTGPGEQYF.

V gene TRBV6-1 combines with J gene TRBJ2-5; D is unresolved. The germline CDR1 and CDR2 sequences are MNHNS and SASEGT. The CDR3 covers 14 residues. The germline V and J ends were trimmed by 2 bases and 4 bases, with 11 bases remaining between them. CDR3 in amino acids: CASSEIWTGETQYF. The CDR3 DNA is TGTGCCAGCAGTGAAATCTGGACGGGAGAGACCCAGTACTTC.

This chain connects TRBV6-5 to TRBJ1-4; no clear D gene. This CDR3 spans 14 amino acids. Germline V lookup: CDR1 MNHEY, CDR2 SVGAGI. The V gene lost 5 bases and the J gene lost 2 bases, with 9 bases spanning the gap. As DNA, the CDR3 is TGTGCCAGCAGTCGTGTAGCGACTAATGAAAAACTGTTTTTT. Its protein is CASSRVATNEKLFF.

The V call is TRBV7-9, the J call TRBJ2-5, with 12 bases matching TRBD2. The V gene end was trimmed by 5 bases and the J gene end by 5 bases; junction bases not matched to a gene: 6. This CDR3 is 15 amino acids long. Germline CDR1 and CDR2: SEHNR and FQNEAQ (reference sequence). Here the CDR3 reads CASSLGTSGSETQYF. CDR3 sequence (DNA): TGTGCCAGCAGCCTCGGGACTAGCGGGTCTGAGACCCAGTACTTC.

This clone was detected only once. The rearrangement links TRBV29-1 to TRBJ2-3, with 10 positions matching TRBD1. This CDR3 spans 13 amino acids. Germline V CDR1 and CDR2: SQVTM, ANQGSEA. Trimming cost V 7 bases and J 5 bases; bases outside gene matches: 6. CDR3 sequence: CSGRQGAGDTQYF. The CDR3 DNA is TGCAGCGGAAGACAGGGGGCTGGAGATACGCAGTATTTT.

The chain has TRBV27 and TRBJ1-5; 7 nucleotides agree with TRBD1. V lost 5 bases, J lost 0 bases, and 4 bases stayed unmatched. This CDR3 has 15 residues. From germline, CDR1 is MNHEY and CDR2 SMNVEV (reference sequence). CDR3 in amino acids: CASSRTGYSNQPQHF. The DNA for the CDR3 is TGTGCCAGCAGTAGGACAGGTTATAGCAATCAGCCCCAGCATTTT.

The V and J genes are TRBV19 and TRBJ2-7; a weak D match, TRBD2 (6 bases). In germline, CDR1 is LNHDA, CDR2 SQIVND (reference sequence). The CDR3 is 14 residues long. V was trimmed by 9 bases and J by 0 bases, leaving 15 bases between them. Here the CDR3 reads CASGFRDSSYEQYF. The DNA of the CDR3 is TGTGCCAGCGGCTTCCGGGACTCCTCCTACGAGCAGTACTTC.

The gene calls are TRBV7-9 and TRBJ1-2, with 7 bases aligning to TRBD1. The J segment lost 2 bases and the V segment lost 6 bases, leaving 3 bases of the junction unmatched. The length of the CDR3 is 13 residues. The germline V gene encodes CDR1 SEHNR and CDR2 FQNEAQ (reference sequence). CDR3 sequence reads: CASSKTGNYGYTF. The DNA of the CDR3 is TGTGCCAGCAGTAAGACAGGGAACTATGGCTACACCTTC.

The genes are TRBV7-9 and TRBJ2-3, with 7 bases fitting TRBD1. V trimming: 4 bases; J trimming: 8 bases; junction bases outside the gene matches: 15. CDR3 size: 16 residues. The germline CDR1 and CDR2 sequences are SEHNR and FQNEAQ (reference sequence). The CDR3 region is CASSSLTGPKGVTQYF. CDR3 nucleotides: TGTGCCAGCAGCTCCTTGACAGGGCCCAAGGGGGTTACGCAGTATTTT.